Listed below are T cell receptor beta chains from one sample, sequenced in a study of shared clonotypes between healthy human individuals. Profiling relied on immunoSEQ multiplex PCR, and the TCRdb table lists in-frame clones only, not all of them. Of 2,500,000 or so clones in the sample, 93% were seen once. Sequences were obtained from naive CD4+ T cells from PBMCs. The receptors originated from a young man in good health. Some clones in this sample may be carry-over from other donors' samples. The CDR3 runs from the conserved cysteine through the conserved F or W. The D gene is left open where the match is weak. Rows give clone size only sometimes, using once, few, many, or a class for an expanded clone.

CDR3 protein,CDR3 DNA,J gene,D gene,clone size,V gene
CASSSGLAGGPMPDTQYF,TGTGCCAGCAGCTCCGGACTAGCGGGAGGCCCTATGCCAGATACGCAGTATTTT,TRBJ2-3,TRBD2,NA,TRBV7-2
CASSWGQGSEKLFF,TGTGCCAGCAGCTGGGGGCAGGGGAGTGAAAAACTGTTTTTT,TRBJ1-4,NA,NA,TRBV5-8
CASSLETPTYEQYF,TGCGCCAGCAGCTTGGAAACTCCTACCTACGAGCAGTACTTC,TRBJ2-7,NA,NA,TRBV5-1
CASSVARDAYGYTF,TGTGCCAGCAGCGTAGCCAGGGATGCCTATGGCTACACCTTC,TRBJ1-2,NA,NA,TRBV9
CASSAGTSGANVLTF,TGTGCCAGCAGTGCCGGGACATCTGGGGCCAACGTCCTGACTTTC,TRBJ2-6,NA,NA,TRBV6-1
CASSLPGGEQYF,TGTGCCAGCAGCCTACCCGGGGGCGAGCAGTACTTC,TRBJ2-7,NA,NA,TRBV11-2
CASSQDRGGVSIQYF,TGCGCCAGCAGCCAAGATCGGGGGGGAGTCAGCATTCAGTACTTC,TRBJ2-4,TRBD2,NA,TRBV4-1
CASGLFRRAERTDTQYF,TGTGCTAGTGGTTTGTTCAGGAGAGCGGAACGCACAGATACGCAGTATTTT,TRBJ2-3,NA,NA,TRBV12-5
CASSLTGGQTEAFF,TGTGCCAGTAGCCTCACAGGGGGCCAGACTGAAGCTTTCTTT,TRBJ1-1,TRBD1,NA,TRBV19
CASSKGALAGSDNEQFF,TGTGCCAGCAGCAAAGGGGCCCTAGCGGGGAGTGACAATGAGCAGTTCTTC,TRBJ2-1,TRBD2,NA,TRBV7-9
CASSRTSGRTYNEQFF,TGTGCCAGCAGCCGGACTAGCGGGAGAACCTACAATGAGCAGTTCTTC,TRBJ2-1,TRBD2,NA,TRBV7-9
CASSEQPRMNYEQYF,TGTGCCAGCAGTGAACAGCCCAGGATGAACTACGAGCAGTACTTC,TRBJ2-7,NA,NA,TRBV6-1
CASSFEVCHRGGLEQYF,TGTGCCAGCAGCTTTGAAGTTTGTCACAGGGGGGGTCTCGAGCAGTACTTC,TRBJ2-7,NA,NA,TRBV5-6
CAWGQGSNEKLFF,TGTGCCTGGGGTCAGGGGTCTAATGAAAAACTGTTTTTT,TRBJ1-4,NA,NA,TRBV30
CASTRDQAGELFF,TGTGCCAGCACGCGGGATCAGGCCGGGGAGCTGTTTTTT,TRBJ2-2,NA,few,TRBV2
CASSSRDSAYEQYF,TGTGCCAGCAGTTCCCGGGACAGCGCCTACGAGCAGTACTTC,TRBJ2-7,TRBD1,NA,TRBV6-5
CSAEGPLHF,TGCAGTGCTGAGGGCCCCCTCCACTTT,TRBJ1-6,NA,NA,TRBV20-1
CASSVGASQYSGNTIYF,TGTGCCAGCAGCGTTGGGGCCAGCCAGTACTCTGGAAACACCATATATTTT,TRBJ1-3,NA,NA,TRBV9
CASSLTGPTLSYNEQFF,TGCGCCAGCAGCTTGACCGGGCCGACCCTATCCTACAATGAGCAGTTCTTC,TRBJ2-1,NA,NA,TRBV5-1
CASSLTPSFSTYEQFF,TGTGCCAGCAGCTTAACTCCCAGTTTCTCTACGTATGAGCAGTTCTTC,TRBJ2-1,NA,NA,TRBV7-3
CASSPALTGATGEQYF,TGTGCCAGCTCACCTGCTCTGACAGGGGCTACAGGCGAGCAGTACTTC,TRBJ2-7,TRBD1,NA,TRBV18
CASSERGHSIEAFF,TGTGCCAGCAGTGAGAGAGGACACAGCATTGAAGCTTTCTTT,TRBJ1-1,NA,once,TRBV6-1
CASSPGPLNIQYF,TGTGCCAGCAGTCCCGGACCCCTAAACATTCAGTACTTC,TRBJ2-4,NA,once,TRBV2
CASTETGLKNIQYF,TGTGCCAGCACCGAAACAGGGCTGAAAAACATTCAGTACTTC,TRBJ2-4,NA,once,TRBV28
CASSSRTGLGSNEQFF,TGCGCCAGCAGCTCTAGAACGGGACTAGGAAGCAATGAGCAGTTCTTC,TRBJ2-1,TRBD2,NA,TRBV5-1
CASSSSGGTFYEQYF,TGTGCCAGCTCTTCCTCCGGGGGCACGTTCTACGAGCAGTACTTC,TRBJ2-7,NA,NA,TRBV25-1
CASSPGTLNTGELFF,TGTGCCAGCAGTCCAGGGACATTGAACACCGGGGAGCTGTTTTTT,TRBJ2-2,NA,NA,TRBV28
CASSRLTPQGVYSNQPQHF,TGTGCCAGCAGTCGACTAACCCCCCAGGGAGTATATAGCAATCAGCCCCAGCATTTT,TRBJ1-5,NA,NA,TRBV27
CASSLAGAAQFGNTIYF,TGCGCCAGCAGCTTGGCGGGGGCCGCTCAATTTGGAAACACCATATATTTT,TRBJ1-3,NA,NA,TRBV5-1
CASGNSYEQYF,TGCGCCAGCGGCAACTCCTACGAGCAGTACTTC,TRBJ2-7,NA,NA,TRBV10-1
CASSLRREGTGELFF,TGTGCCAGCAGTTTACGGAGGGAGGGCACCGGGGAGCTGTTTTTT,TRBJ2-2,TRBD2,NA,TRBV28
CASSLDLRDTEAFF,TGTGCCAGCAGCTTGGATCTCAGGGACACTGAAGCTTTCTTT,TRBJ1-1,NA,NA,TRBV5-8
CASSWTNQPQHF,TGTGCCAGCAGTTGGACGAATCAGCCCCAGCATTTT,TRBJ1-5,NA,NA,TRBV6-1
CASTPSVNQPQHF,TGTGCCAGCACCCCCTCTGTCAATCAGCCCCAGCATTTT,TRBJ1-5,NA,NA,TRBV7-2
CASSEGGGLNTGELFF,TGTGCCAGCAGCGAAGGTGGGGGGCTGAACACCGGGGAGCTGTTTTTT,TRBJ2-2,NA,NA,TRBV28
CASSWTGLAGDEQYF,TGCGCCAGCAGCTGGACGGGACTAGCGGGAGACGAGCAGTACTTC,TRBJ2-7,TRBD2,NA,TRBV5-1
CASSSGLAGVETQYF,TGTGCCAGCAGCTCCGGACTAGCGGGAGTTGAGACCCAGTACTTC,TRBJ2-5,TRBD2,NA,TRBV7-3
CASSLDLWGDNQPQHF,TGTGCCAGCAGCTTAGATCTATGGGGCGACAATCAGCCCCAGCATTTT,TRBJ1-5,NA,once,TRBV11-3
CASSTGQGADGYTF,TGCGCCAGCAGCACGGGACAGGGGGCGGATGGCTACACCTTC,TRBJ1-2,TRBD1,NA,TRBV5-1
CASSARGRGDEQYF,TGTGCCAGCAGCGCCCGGGGTAGGGGGGACGAGCAGTACTTC,TRBJ2-7,NA,once,TRBV9
CASSQNTGNEQFF,TGTGCCAGCAGCCAAAATACGGGCAATGAGCAGTTCTTC,TRBJ2-1,NA,NA,TRBV4-2
CASLFYNEQFF,TGTGCCAGCCTCTTCTACAATGAGCAGTTCTTC,TRBJ2-1,NA,NA,TRBV28
CASTGAGAGNQPQHF,TGTGCCAGTACAGGTGCAGGGGCCGGCAATCAGCCCCAGCATTTT,TRBJ1-5,NA,NA,TRBV19
CSVADDYYGHTF,TGCAGCGTGGCCGATGACTACTATGGCCACACCTTC,TRBJ1-2,NA,NA,TRBV29-1
CASSFKGTEAFF,TGTGCCAGCAGTTTCAAGGGGACTGAAGCTTTCTTT,TRBJ1-1,NA,NA,TRBV28
CASSLPVEKLFF,TGTGCCAGCAGTTTGCCGGTTGAAAAACTGTTTTTT,TRBJ1-4,NA,NA,TRBV28
CASSPGGQRFNQPQHF,TGTGCCAGCAGTCCTGGGGGGCAGCGGTTCAATCAGCCCCAGCATTTT,TRBJ1-5,NA,few,TRBV28
CASSFGTPDEKLFF,TGTGCCAGCAGTTTTGGGACACCGGACGAAAAACTGTTTTTT,TRBJ1-4,NA,NA,TRBV28
CASSTVSYEQYF,TGTGCCAGCAGCACCGTCTCCTACGAGCAGTACTTC,TRBJ2-7,NA,NA,TRBV28
CASSHSRLGTYEQYF,TGTGCCAGCAGCCATTCCCGATTAGGGACCTACGAGCAGTACTTC,TRBJ2-7,NA,NA,TRBV7-2
CAWSPDGPYGYTF,TGTGCCTGGAGCCCAGACGGTCCCTATGGCTACACCTTC,TRBJ1-2,NA,NA,TRBV30
CASRKGLAGVRSYNEQFF,TGTGCCAGCAGGAAGGGACTAGCGGGAGTTCGCTCCTACAATGAGCAGTTCTTC,TRBJ2-1,TRBD2,NA,TRBV7-3